What follows describes a single TCR beta chain. The assay ran at deep level. Among the unsorted PBMC samples, replicate PCRs used around 280 ng DNA, 25,000 to 30,000 T cell genomes. Using immunoSEQ multiplex PCR, the repertoire was profiled, and TCRdb retains in-frame clones only, with some absent. The table has some 480,000 clones, roughly 85% seen once. Study donors comprised healthy, HIV-negative adults devoid of recent acute infection or vaccination. This entry comes from a study of shared clonotypes between healthy human individuals. Turning to the study itself: Donors were two women and a few men aged 18 to 49.

The CDR3 is 11 residues long. Per germline, CDR1 DFQATT and CDR2 SNEGSKA (reference sequence). V was clipped by 6 bases and J by 4 bases, with 9 bases between them. The source of this sequence is a woman aged 35 to 49 in good health. Some clones in this sample may be carry-over from other donors' samples. The chain links TRBV20-1 to TRBJ1-2; TRBD1 is a possible D gene (5 bases). Source material: PBMCs. CDR3 amino acids: CSAGDRYGYTF. CDR3 coding DNA: TGCAGTGCAGGGGACCGCTATGGCTACACCTTC.